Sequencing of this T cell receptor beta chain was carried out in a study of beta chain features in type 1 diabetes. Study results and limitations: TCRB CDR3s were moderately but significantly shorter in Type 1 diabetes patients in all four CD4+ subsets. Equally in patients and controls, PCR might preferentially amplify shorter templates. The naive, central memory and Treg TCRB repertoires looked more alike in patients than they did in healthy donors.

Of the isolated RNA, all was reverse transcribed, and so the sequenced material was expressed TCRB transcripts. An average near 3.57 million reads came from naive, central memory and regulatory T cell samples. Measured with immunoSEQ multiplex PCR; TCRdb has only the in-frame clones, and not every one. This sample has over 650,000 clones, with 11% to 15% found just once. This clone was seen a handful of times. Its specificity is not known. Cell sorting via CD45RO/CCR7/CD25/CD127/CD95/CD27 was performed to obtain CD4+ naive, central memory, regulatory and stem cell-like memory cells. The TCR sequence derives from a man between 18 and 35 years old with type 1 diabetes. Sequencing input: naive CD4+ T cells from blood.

The CDR3 nucleotides read TGCAGCGTCTCGAGTAGGGCGGGTGAGACCCAGTACTTC. Translated: CSVSSRAGETQYF. The chain employs TRBV29-1 and TRBJ2-5; a possible D gene is TRBD2 (5 bases). CDR3 length equals 13 residues. Trimming took 6 bases from V and 5 from J, leaving 16 bases between them. The V gene's germline CDR1 is SQVTM and CDR2 ANQGSEA.